This section outlines one T cell receptor beta chain sequence together with its context. Its antigen remains unknown. The data are from a study of T cells in localized non-small cell lung cancer. Findings and caveats of the study: When the top 100 tumor clones were examined, a median approximately 59 of them also appeared in the adjacent lung, which was paired and uninvolved.

The table came from immunoSEQ multiplex PCR; TCRdb's copy has only in-frame clones and leaves some out. Here the sample spans 48,000 or so clones, 70% to 90% being singletons. Trimming took 3 bases from V and 2 from J, leaving 10 bases between them. In germline, CDR1 is KGHSH, CDR2 LQKENI. CDR3 size: 14 residues. The chain combines TRBV18 with TRBJ2-5; the D gene is possibly TRBD2 (6 bases). The origin of this receptor is a male donor older than 55 with stage III squamous cell lung carcinoma. The starting material was peripheral blood, obtained before any cancer treatment. The CDR3 protein is CASSPSTRQETQYF. DNA for the CDR3: TGTGCCAGCTCACCGTCGACTAGGCAAGAGACCCAGTACTTC.